The 19 T cell receptor beta chains presented below share a single source sample, sequenced in a study of CXCR3-negative and CXCR3-positive naive CD8 T cells. Study-wide results and caveats: The TRB CDR3s that CXCR3-positive naive cells carried were more hydrophobic than those of CXCR3-negative naive cells.

These TCRs are of unknown antigen specificity. The libraries of TRB cDNA were constructed through 5' RACE using UMI labels. TCRdb reanalyzed the 5' RACE reads and collapses them to one entry per CDR3 protein, without DNA. This table lists 120,000 to 150,000 distinct CDR3 sequences. The specimen sequenced was naive CXCR3+ CD8+ T cells from blood. Noted subset: CD45RO-CCR7+CD27+CD95- naive CD8+ T cells expressing CXCR3 (TNR3+). Receptors originate from a human donor in good health. Some clones in this sample may be carry-over from other donors' samples.

This chain joins TRBV19 and TRBJ2-1. Germline CDR1 is LNHDA and CDR2 is SQIVND (reference sequence). The CDR3 has 15 amino acids. CDR3 region: CASSIPGSSYNEQFF.

The chain joins TRBV4-1 to TRBJ1-1. Germline V CDR1 and CDR2: MGHRA, YSYEKL. This CDR3 is 14 amino acids long. This CDR3 is CASSQGAPNTEAFF.

CDR3 residues: CASSQDTGTNYGYTF. This chain joins TRBV4-1 and TRBJ1-2; TCRdb designates TRBD1, a call that cannot be tested without DNA. The germline CDR1 and CDR2 sequences are MGHRA and YSYEKL. CDR3 length equals 15 residues.

The genes are TRBV12-3 or TRBV12-4 and TRBJ2-5; absent DNA, TCRdb's TRBD1 call cannot be checked. The CDR3 is 16 residues long. CDR3 region: CASSSGQGGPQETQYF.

The CDR3 loop is CASSLQGRSYEQYF. The chain links TRBV28 to TRBJ2-7; TCRdb selects TRBD1, and the lack of DNA leaves this call unchecked. Germline V gene sequence: CDR1 MDHEN, CDR2 SYDVKM. This CDR3 region has 14 residues.

V is TRBV29-1 and J is TRBJ1-2. Germline V gene lookup returns CDR1 SQVTM and CDR2 ANQGSEA. The CDR3 has 13 amino acids. The CDR3 spells CSVYGQALRGYTF.

The gene calls are TRBV5-1 and TRBJ2-5; without DNA, the TCRdb call of TRBD1 cannot be checked. The CDR3 loop spans 17 amino acids. Germline V gives CDR1 SGHRS, CDR2 YFSETQ. CDR3 in amino acids: CASSWGQAVGYQETQYF.

The chain couples TRBV29-1 to TRBJ2-7; as DNA is missing, the TRBD1 call by TCRdb cannot be tested. Germline CDR1 reads SQVTM; CDR2 reads ANQGSEA. CDR3 length: 13 amino acids. The chain's CDR3 is CSVEGDSPYKQYF.

The J gene is TRBJ2-5, the V gene TRBV4-3; TCRdb lists TRBD1, though no DNA is available to test this call. The germline V gene has CDR1 LGHNA and CDR2 YSLEER. The CDR3 totals 15 residues. This chain's CDR3 is CASSQDRGRRETQYF.

The chain has TRBV29-1 and TRBJ2-1; the D call from TCRdb, TRBD1, cannot be confirmed without DNA. The CDR3 has 14 residues. The germline gives CDR1 SQVTM, CDR2 ANQGSEA. The chain's CDR3 is CSVEVMDRGNEQFF.

The chain couples TRBV29-1 to TRBJ1-1; TCRdb calls TRBD1, which cannot be checked without DNA. This CDR3 has 12 residues. Per germline, CDR1 SQVTM and CDR2 ANQGSEA. CDR3 loop: CSGRGGGTEAFF.

The rearrangement links TRBV12-3 or TRBV12-4 to TRBJ1-1. The CDR3 sequence is 13 residues long. CDR3 residues: CATAGGEDTEAFF.

Here the CDR3 reads CASSLFVYEQYF. V and J are TRBV6-2 or TRBV6-3 and TRBJ2-7. The CDR3 loop spans 12 amino acids. Per germline, CDR1 MNHEY and CDR2 SVGEGT.

V gene TRBV28 combines with J gene TRBJ2-7; TCRdb's D call, TRBD2, is unchecked because there is no DNA. The CDR3 consists of 17 residues. CDR1 MDHEN and CDR2 SYDVKM come from the germline V gene. CDR3 amino acids: CASSSPRGTSLSYEQYF.

The rearrangement uses TRBV7-9 and TRBJ1-1; TCRdb designates TRBD1, a call that cannot be tested without DNA. Germline CDR1 SEHNR, CDR2 FQNEAQ (reference sequence). CDR3 length: 13 amino acids. Here the CDR3 reads CASSRGELTEAFF.

V and J are TRBV29-1 and TRBJ2-7. The CDR3 totals 12 residues. The germline V gene encodes CDR1 SQVTM and CDR2 ANQGSEA. Here the CDR3 reads CSAYRDSYEQYF.

V and J are TRBV7-9 and TRBJ1-5; TCRdb lists TRBD1, though no DNA is available to test this call. The CDR3 runs to 13 residues. Per the germline V gene, CDR1 is SEHNR and CDR2 is FQNEAQ (reference sequence). The CDR3 protein is CASSLQGAQPQHF.

The chain combines TRBV5-4 with TRBJ2-1. In germline, CDR1 is SGHNT, CDR2 YYREEE (reference sequence). This CDR3 spans 14 amino acids. This CDR3 reads CASSENRMHNEQFF.

The V gene is TRBV29-1, the J gene TRBJ2-1. Germline CDR1 SQVTM, CDR2 ANQGSEA. CDR3 length: 13 residues. The CDR3 reads CSVEGTLKDEQFF.